What follows are 9 T cell receptor beta chains derived from one specimen sequenced in a study of blood T cell repertoires in COVID-19. Here immunoSEQ multiplex PCR was the method, and the copy in TCRdb shows in-frame clones only, minus some. The table records around 250,000 clones, roughly 90% of them present only once. Source material: peripheral blood. These receptors came from a man aged 25 to 40 who had recovered from COVID-19.

The gene calls are TRBV4-1 and TRBJ1-3, with 7 bases identical to TRBD1. With 8 bases clipped from V and 4 bases from J, the junction kept 8 bases outside the gene matches. Germline V gives CDR1 MGHRA, CDR2 YSYEKL. The CDR3 spans 14 residues. CDR3 loop: CASRLQTGGNTIYF. For the CDR3, the DNA is TGCGCCAGCCGTCTTCAGACAGGGGGAAACACCATATATTTT.

J is TRBJ2-3 and V is TRBV5-8; 8 positions agree with TRBD2. The CDR3 runs to 16 residues. Per germline, CDR1 SGHTS and CDR2 YDEGEE. The V gene end was trimmed by 1 base and the J gene end by 0 bases; junction bases not matched to a gene: 4. The CDR3 nucleotides read TGTGCCAGCAGCTTGTGGACTAGCCTCAGCACAGATACGCAGTATTTT. It codes for CASSLWTSLSTDTQYF.

This clone was recorded only once. The chain has TRBV7-9 and TRBJ1-4, with D unclear. CDR3 length equals 14 residues. V was cut by 0 bases and J by 12 bases, with 14 bases left in between. Germline V gene sequence: CDR1 SEHNR, CDR2 FQNEAQ (reference sequence). The CDR3, as DNA: TGTGCCAGCAGCTTAGCGAATCTTGGGGAGGAACTGTTTTTT. Its translation: CASSLANLGEELFF.

This chain links TRBV5-1 with TRBJ2-7, with 8 bases fitting TRBD1. The trim removed 3 bases at V and 5 bases at J, leaving 10 bases unmatched. Per germline, CDR1 SGHRS and CDR2 YFSETQ. The CDR3 extends over 15 amino acids. CDR3 sequence (DNA): TGCGCCAGCAGCTCCCTCGGACAGGGCGGTCACGAGCAGTACTTC. Its translation is CASSSLGQGGHEQYF.

The rearrangement uses TRBV4-3 and TRBJ1-2; 10 bases are a match to TRBD1. Germline CDR1 is LGHNA and CDR2 is YSLEER. The ends lost 4 bases at V and 11 bases at J; junction bases unmatched: 13. This CDR3 region has 15 residues. The CDR3 bases are TGCGCCAGCAGCCGCAGACAGGGGGCCGCAAGAGGGTACACCTTC. Residues: CASSRRQGAARGYTF.

The rearrangement links TRBV19 to TRBJ2-1, with 7 bases identical to TRBD2. J was trimmed by 10 bases and V by 5 bases; bases with no gene match: 14. The length of the CDR3 is 15 residues. The V gene's germline CDR1 is LNHDA and CDR2 SQIVND (reference sequence). The DNA of the CDR3 is TGTGCCAGTAGTTCCCAGAGGGCGGGGGAAGACGAGCAGTTCTTC. Translating it yields CASSSQRAGEDEQFF. The complete variable domain, with remaining parts taken from reference TRBV19 and TRBJ2-1, reads DGGITQSPKYLFRKEGQNVTLSCEQNLNHDAMYWYRQDPGQGLRLIYYSQIVNDFQKGDIAEGYSVSREKKESFPLTVTSAQKNPTAFYLCASSSQRAGEDEQFFGPGTRLTVL.

V usage is TRBV6-5 and J usage is TRBJ2-7; 7 nucleotides agree with TRBD1. The CDR3 sequence is 15 residues long. The germline V gene encodes CDR1 MNHEY and CDR2 SVGAGI. V trimming: 7 bases; J trimming: 2 bases; junction bases outside the gene matches: 11. The CDR3 nucleotides read TGTGCCAGCAATATAAATCGGGACAGACCCTACGAGCAGTACTTC. As protein: CASNINRDRPYEQYF.

The V call is TRBV27, the J call TRBJ1-2; D remains unclear. Deletions cut 2 bases from V and 0 bases from J, with 7 bases between. Germline assignment: CDR1 MNHEY and CDR2 SMNVEV (reference sequence). The CDR3 length is 14 residues. In DNA form, the CDR3 reads TGTGCCAGCAGTTTAGGCGGTTCTAACTATGGCTACACCTTC. Amino acid sequence: CASSLGGSNYGYTF.

This clone was detected a few times. V and J are TRBV7-9 and TRBJ2-7; 7 nucleotides agree with TRBD1. The CDR3 is made up of 17 amino acids. Losses at the gene ends were 4 bases for V and 0 bases for J; bases not matched to a gene: 12. In germline, CDR1 is SEHNR, CDR2 FQNEAQ (reference sequence). CDR3 protein: CASSSLTEQGTSYEQYF. The DNA of the CDR3 is TGTGCCAGCAGCTCCCTAACCGAACAGGGGACCTCCTACGAGCAGTACTTC.